The 4 T cell receptor beta chains below were found in one sample sequenced in a study of T cells after yellow fever vaccination. TCRdb passed the 5' RACE reads through MiXCR, listing each CDR3 protein once. Among hundreds of thousands of distinct CDR3 sequences listed, roughly 3.5% were seen once. Specimen: PBMCs, collected on the day of the yellow fever booster vaccination. Receptors were obtained from a young man who received the YFV17D yellow fever vaccine.

This clonotype showed up many times. The rearrangement joins TRBV6-5 to TRBJ1-1, with D perhaps TRBD1 (5 bases). The germline V and J ends were trimmed by 2 bases and 10 bases, with 14 bases remaining between them. The CDR3 runs 13 residues. The germline V gene has CDR1 MNHEY and CDR2 SVGAGI. The CDR3 sequence is CASSYDQGRIAFF. In nucleotides, the CDR3 is TGTGCCAGCAGTTACGACCAGGGCAGAATAGCTTTCTTT.

This clonotype was detected ten times or more. The chain combines TRBV28 with TRBJ1-5; D unresolved. Germline CDR1 MDHEN, CDR2 SYDVKM. The CDR3 is 12 amino acids. The germline V and J ends were trimmed by 3 bases and 13 bases, with 13 bases remaining between them. The CDR3 is CASSFRSPQQHF. In DNA, the CDR3 is TGTGCCAGCAGTTTCCGGTCCCCCCAGCAGCATTTT.

This clonotype has a count of ten or more. The rearrangement links TRBV7-2 to TRBJ2-7; D remains unclear. The CDR3 runs 13 residues. Trimming removed 3 bases at V and 2 bases at J, with 8 bases between. CDR1 and CDR2 from the germline V gene are SGHTA and FQGNSA. CDR3 sequence reads: CASSLGRPYEQYV. Written as DNA, the CDR3 is TGTGCCAGCAGCTTGGGTCGACCCTACGAGCAGTACGTC.

This clonotype was observed a few times. The chain joins TRBV11-3 to TRBJ2-5; the D gene is possibly TRBD1 (5 bases). V was shortened by 2 bases and J by 5 bases, with 12 bases between the two germline ends. Germline assignment: CDR1 SGHNT and CDR2 YENEEA. This CDR3 has 14 amino acids. The CDR3 loop is CASSLHGAPETQYF. Here the CDR3 DNA reads TGTGCCAGCAGCTTACATGGGGCCCCCGAGACCCAGTACTTC.